The 28 T cell receptor beta chains below all came from one sample that was sequenced in a study of blood T cells in healthy people across ages. For the second PCR, which ran for roughly 6 to 12 cycles, a sample-barcoded 5' primer and a J-beta primer mix were used. TCRdb called the 5' RACE reads again in MiXCR, with one record for every CDR3 protein. Among 550,000 to 650,000 distinct CDR3 sequences, about a quarter were seen once, and the ten largest hold 3% to 4.5%. This sample was shared with a second study, whose subject was T cells of mothers and their children.

Sequencing input: blood. The receptors originated from a boy between 2 and 10 years old in good health.

This clonotype was seen more than once but under ten times. The chain carries TRBV6-5 and TRBJ1-5; D possibly corresponds to TRBD1 (5 bases). This CDR3 contains 14 residues. V lost 2 bases and J lost 2, with 7 bases in between. The germline V gene encodes CDR1 MNHEY and CDR2 SVGAGI. CDR3 in DNA: TGTGCCAGCAGTTACGTACAGGGCAATCAGCCCCAGCATTTT. Its protein is CASSYVQGNQPQHF.

The chain has TRBV6-6 and TRBJ2-5; D might be TRBD1 (5 bases). Trimming stripped 4 bases from V and 4 bases from J, with 19 bases between. CDR3 size: 16 residues. Germline V CDR1 and CDR2: MNHNY, SVGAGI (reference sequence). The CDR3, as DNA: TGTGCCAGCAGTTTAAAATATCCACAGGTGGGAGAGACCCAGTACTTC. This translates into CASSLKYPQVGETQYF.

This clonotype was seen more than once but under ten times. J is TRBJ2-1 and V is TRBV19; the match to TRBD2 covers 12 bases. Trimming removed 3 bases from V and 6 bases from J; junction bases left unmatched: 3. The CDR3 consists of 15 residues. Germline V CDR1 and CDR2: LNHDA, SQIVND (reference sequence). CDR3 sequence (DNA): TGTGCCAGTAGTATTTCTAGCGGGAGGGCCAATGAGCAGTTCTTC. Encoded protein: CASSISSGRANEQFF.

The rearrangement links TRBV29-1 to TRBJ2-5; tentatively, D is TRBD2 (5 bases). The better agreement between TRBJ2-7 and the DNA end casts doubt on the J call. CDR3 size: 13 residues. The V gene's germline CDR1 is SQVTM and CDR2 ANQGSEA. In DNA, the CDR3 is TGCAGCGTTGAACTGGGGAGACCCTACGAGCAGTACTTC. This sequence encodes CSVELGRPYEQYF.

The chain uses TRBV28 and TRBJ2-7, with TRBD2 as a possible D gene (6 bases). The CDR3 extends over 15 amino acids. Germline CDR1 reads MDHEN; CDR2 reads SYDVKM. Trimming removed 1 base from V and 4 bases from J, with 14 bases in between. The CDR3 DNA is TGTGCCAGCAGTTTATTCACGGGAGCGCTGTACGAGCAGTACTTC. Residues: CASSLFTGALYEQYF.

This clonotype was picked up a small number of times. The rearrangement uses TRBV5-1 and TRBJ2-2; D uncertain. V was shortened by 0 bases and J by 13 bases, with 13 bases between the two germline ends. Germline CDR1 reads SGHRS; CDR2 reads YFSETQ. The length of the CDR3 is 13 residues. CDR3 region: CASSLAPPVGLFF. As DNA, the CDR3 is TGCGCCAGCAGCTTGGCCCCCCCGGTCGGGCTGTTTTTT.

This rearrangement joins TRBV15 to TRBJ1-5; 10 bases are shared with TRBD1. CDR1 is LNHNV, CDR2 YYDKDF, per germline (reference sequence). CDR3 length: 12 amino acids. V shed 4 bases, J shed 11 bases, and the junction held 2 bases outside the gene matches. In DNA form, the CDR3 reads TGTGCCACCAGCACCGGGACAGGGGCCCAGCATTTT. Protein product: CATSTGTGAQHF.

In this sample, this clonotype turned up a few times. The chain combines TRBV12-3 or TRBV12-4 with TRBJ1-2, with a tentative D call TRBD1 (6 bases). The CDR3 has 15 residues. The V and J ends lost 5 bases and 2 bases respectively, with 15 bases between them. The CDR3 DNA reads TGTGCCAGCAGTCTCGCCCACAGGGTAAACTATGGCTACACCTTC. Translating gives CASSLAHRVNYGYTF.

The chain uses TRBV11-2 and TRBJ2-1; 8 positions agree with TRBD1. CDR1 is SGHAT, CDR2 FQNNGV, per germline. The CDR3 has 15 residues. V lost 5 bases, J lost 5 bases, and 8 bases stayed unmatched. Here the CDR3 reads CASSLGQGRHNEQFF. In DNA form, the CDR3 reads TGTGCCAGCAGCCTAGGACAGGGTCGCCACAATGAGCAGTTCTTC.

In this sample, this clonotype turned up many times. The genes are TRBV6-1 and TRBJ2-3; 11 positions agree with TRBD2. Per germline, CDR1 MNHNS and CDR2 SASEGT. Losses at the gene ends were 7 bases for V and 6 bases for J; bases not matched to a gene: 9. This CDR3 has 15 amino acids. CDR3 coding DNA: TGTGCCAGCACCCCAACTAGCGGGAGTATGGATACGCAGTATTTT. Translation gives CASTPTSGSMDTQYF.

This clonotype was found a few times. The V gene is TRBV5-6, the J gene TRBJ2-1, with 13 bases lining up with TRBD2. The V gene end was trimmed by 4 bases and the J gene end by 6 bases; junction bases not matched to a gene: 7. From germline, CDR1 is SGHDT and CDR2 YYEEEE. The CDR3 covers 16 residues. The CDR3 DNA reads TGTGCCAGCAGCACCAGACTAGCGGGGGGACCCAATGAGCAGTTCTTC. Residues: CASSTRLAGGPNEQFF.

Worth noting for this clonotype: A much larger clone lies one base from this, so it may be a read error. This chain uses TRBV6-5 with TRBJ2-1; 7 bases line up with TRBD1. Trimming cost V 7 bases and J 2 bases; bases outside gene matches: 11. Germline CDR1 is MNHEY and CDR2 is SVGAGI. This CDR3 contains 16 residues. CDR3 coding DNA: TGTGCCAGCAACCCAGGGGACAGTTTAACCTACAATGAGCAGTTCTTC. Protein product: CASNPGDSLTYNEQFF.

The chain has TRBV10-3 and TRBJ2-6, with 12 bases identical to TRBD2. The CDR3 contains 18 residues. Germline lookup yields CDR1 ENHRY and CDR2 SYGVKD. Unmatched junction bases numbered 7, after V lost 7 bases and J lost 0 bases. The CDR3 sequence is CAITQGLAGISGANVLTF. The CDR3, as DNA: TGTGCCATCACCCAGGGACTAGCGGGTATCTCTGGGGCCAACGTCCTGACTTTC.

Here the CDR3 DNA reads TGCAGTGCTCTTGGACAGGCAGATACGCAGTATTTT. Amino acids: CSALGQADTQYF. The chain uses TRBV20-1 and TRBJ2-3, with TRBD1 identical over 7 bases. The V segment lost 5 bases and the J segment 4 bases; nucleotides outside the gene matches: 3. Germline CDR1 and CDR2: DFQATT and SNEGSKA (reference sequence). The CDR3 length is 12 residues.

This chain connects TRBV27 to TRBJ1-1; no firm D call. The V and J ends lost 5 bases and 0 bases respectively, with 10 bases between them. The CDR3 loop spans 14 amino acids. Per germline, CDR1 MNHEY and CDR2 SMNVEV (reference sequence). Written as DNA, the CDR3 is TGTGCCAGCAGTCGACTGAACCTGAACACTGAAGCTTTCTTT. This gives the protein CASSRLNLNTEAFF.

The gene calls are TRBV7-2 and TRBJ2-7; the match to TRBD1 covers 9 bases. Germline V lookup: CDR1 SGHTA, CDR2 FQGNSA. CDR3 length: 13 residues. V lost 6 bases and J lost 4; bases outside the gene matches: 4. CDR3 loop: CASRPGQGYEQYF. CDR3 bases: TGTGCCAGCAGACCGGGACAGGGATACGAGCAGTACTTC. The full variable domain, completed using reference TRBV7-2 and TRBJ2-7, is GAGVSQSPSNKVTEKGKDVELRCDPISGHTALYWYRQSLGQGLEFLIYFQGNSAPDKSGLPSDRFSAERTGGSVSTLTIQRTQQEDSAVYLCASRPGQGYEQYFGPGTRLTVT.

This clonotype has at least ten counts. The rearrangement uses TRBV12-3 or TRBV12-4 and TRBJ2-1, with 11 bases fitting TRBD2. The CDR3 has 16 amino acids. J gave up 8 bases and V 6 bases, and 12 bases lay outside the gene matches. CDR3 sequence (DNA): TGTGCCAGCAGCCCCTATAGCGGGGGGGCGGTCGATGAGCAGTTCTTC. This encodes CASSPYSGGAVDEQFF.

This clonotype has a handful of counts. The chain couples TRBV9 to TRBJ2-1, with a tentative D call TRBD2 (6 bases). Germline CDR1 and CDR2: SGDLS and YYNGEE. Between the trimmed V and J ends, which lost 8 bases and 0 bases, there was a span of 12 bases. This CDR3 is built from 14 residues. The CDR3 DNA follows: TGTGCCAGTGGGGGGAGCACCTCCTACAATGAGCAGTTCTTC. It yields the protein CASGGSTSYNEQFF.

This clonotype came up a few times. In DNA, the CDR3 is TGTGCCAGCAGCCAGATAAGGGGGAACACTGAAGCTTTCTTT. This translates into CASSQIRGNTEAFF. The rearrangement joins TRBV3-1 to TRBJ1-1; TRBD1 is a possible D gene (5 bases). The germline gives CDR1 LGHDT, CDR2 YNNKEL (reference sequence). The CDR3 runs 14 residues. V was pared by 3 bases and J by 1 base, with 9 bases between.

V is TRBV20-1 and J is TRBJ2-3; 14 bases agree with TRBD2. Losses at the gene ends were 3 bases for V and 5 bases for J; bases not matched to a gene: 4. The CDR3 totals 15 residues. Germline assignment: CDR1 DFQATT and CDR2 SNEGSKA (reference sequence). The DNA of the CDR3 is TGCAGTGCTAGGACTAGCGGGGGGGTGGAAGATACGCAGTATTTT. This gives the protein CSARTSGGVEDTQYF.

This clonotype was counted once. This rearrangement joins TRBV11-3 to TRBJ2-1; TRBD2 is a possible D gene (7 bases). This CDR3 is built from 13 residues. CDR1 and CDR2 from the germline V gene are SGHNT and YENEEA. Trimming shortened V by 5 bases and J by 9 bases, and 14 bases separated the two germline ends. The CDR3 DNA sequence: TGTGCCAGCAGCCTTCAAGGGGGGGGTGAGCAGTTCTTC. Its protein product is CASSLQGGGEQFF. The variable domain in full, completed from reference TRBV11-3 and TRBJ2-1, reads EAGVVQSPRYKIIEKKQPVAFWCNPISGHNTLYWYLQNLGQGPELLIRYENEEAVDDSQLPKDRFSAERLKGVDSTLKIQPAELGDSAVYLCASSLQGGGEQFFGPGTRLTVL.

Turning to this clonotype: A read error may produce the germline difference seen at one junction end. CDR3 region: CASSLEGGVVAGELFF. In DNA, the CDR3 is TGTGCCAGCAGTTTGGAAGGGGGCGTGGTTGCCGGGGAGCTGTTTTTT. The chain has TRBV5-8 and TRBJ2-2, with TRBD1 matching over 7 bases. The germline CDR1 and CDR2 sequences are SGHTS and YDEGEE. This CDR3 is 16 amino acids long.

The V and J genes are TRBV4-1 and TRBJ2-2; 8 nucleotides line up with TRBD1. Germline V gene sequence: CDR1 MGHRA, CDR2 YSYEKL. The trim removed 0 bases at V and 5 bases at J, leaving 8 bases unmatched. This CDR3 spans 17 amino acids. CDR3 loop: CASSQDPGQGSTGELFF. The DNA for the CDR3 is TGCGCCAGCAGCCAAGATCCAGGACAGGGTTCTACCGGGGAGCTGTTTTTT.

This clonotype was seen more than once but under ten times. CDR3 nucleotides: TGTGCCAGCAGTACGGGGGGACCGGGAACTGAAGCTTTCTTT. It codes for CASSTGGPGTEAFF. The chain employs TRBV6-1 and TRBJ1-1; D perhaps matches TRBD1 (5 bases). The germline V gene encodes CDR1 MNHNS and CDR2 SASEGT. Between the trimmed V and J ends, which lost 5 bases and 5 bases, there was a span of 15 bases. This CDR3 contains 14 residues.

This clonotype was found a few times. V gene TRBV10-3 combines with J gene TRBJ2-5, with D unclear. V dropped 10 bases and J dropped 2 bases, with 5 bases sitting between them. The CDR3 is 10 residues long. Per germline, CDR1 ENHRY and CDR2 SYGVKD. The CDR3 bases are TGTGCCACCTTTCAAGAGACCCAGTACTTC. Residues: CATFQETQYF.

The chain has TRBV6-6 and TRBJ2-7; 10 bases match TRBD2. Per the germline V gene, CDR1 is MNHNY and CDR2 is SVGAGI (reference sequence). J lost 0 bases, V lost 4 bases, and 6 bases had no gene match. The CDR3 covers 16 residues. The CDR3 loop reads CASSSPKRGGSYEQYF. Written as DNA, the CDR3 is TGTGCCAGCAGTTCCCCTAAGCGGGGGGGCTCCTACGAGCAGTACTTC.

This clonotype was seen more than once but under ten times. The genes are TRBV5-1 and TRBJ2-5; 13 bases match TRBD2. Trimming took 0 bases from V and 9 from J; bases not matched to a gene: 14. The CDR3 contains 18 residues. Per the germline V gene, CDR1 is SGHRS and CDR2 is YFSETQ. CDR3 region: CASSLGTSGGAAIEAQYF. The CDR3 region has the DNA TGCGCCAGCAGCTTGGGGACTAGCGGGGGAGCTGCCATCGAGGCCCAGTACTTC.

The chain joins TRBV27 to TRBJ2-1; D might be TRBD2 (6 bases). TRBJ2-7 explains the end of the DNA better; the J call may be wrong. Per the germline V gene, CDR1 is MNHEY and CDR2 is SMNVEV (reference sequence). The CDR3 consists of 14 residues. DNA of the CDR3: TGTGCCAGCAGTTTATTCATCGGGAGCGACGAGCAGTACTTC. As protein: CASSLFIGSDEQYF.